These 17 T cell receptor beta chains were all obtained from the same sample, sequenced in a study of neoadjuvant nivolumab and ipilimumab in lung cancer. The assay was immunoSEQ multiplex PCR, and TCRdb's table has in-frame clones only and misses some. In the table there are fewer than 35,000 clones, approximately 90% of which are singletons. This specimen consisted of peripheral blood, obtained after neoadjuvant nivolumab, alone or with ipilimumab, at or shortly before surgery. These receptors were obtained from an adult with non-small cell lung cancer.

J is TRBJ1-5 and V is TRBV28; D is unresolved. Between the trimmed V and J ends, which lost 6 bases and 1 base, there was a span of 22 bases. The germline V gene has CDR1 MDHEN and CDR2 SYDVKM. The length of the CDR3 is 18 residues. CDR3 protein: CASRPTVHPALSNQPQHF. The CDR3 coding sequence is TGTGCCAGCAGGCCCACAGTTCATCCGGCCCTCAGCAATCAGCCCCAGCATTTT.

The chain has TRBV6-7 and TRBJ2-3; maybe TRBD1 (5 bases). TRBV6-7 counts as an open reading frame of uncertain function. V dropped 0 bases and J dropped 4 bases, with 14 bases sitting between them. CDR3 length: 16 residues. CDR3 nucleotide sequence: TGTGCCAGCAGTTACTCAGGGCAGGGAAACCCAGATACGCAGTATTTT. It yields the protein CASSYSGQGNPDTQYF.

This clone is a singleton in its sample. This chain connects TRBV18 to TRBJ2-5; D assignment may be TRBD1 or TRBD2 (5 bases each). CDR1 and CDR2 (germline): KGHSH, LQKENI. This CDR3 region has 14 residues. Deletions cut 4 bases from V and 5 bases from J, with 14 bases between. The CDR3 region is CASSQRGGPETQYF. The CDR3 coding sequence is TGTGCCAGCTCACAACGGGGCGGACCTGAGACCCAGTACTTC.

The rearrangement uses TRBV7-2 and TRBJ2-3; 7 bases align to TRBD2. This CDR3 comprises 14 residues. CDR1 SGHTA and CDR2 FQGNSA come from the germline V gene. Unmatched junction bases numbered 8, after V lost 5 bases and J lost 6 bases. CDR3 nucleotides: TGTGCCAGCAGCCTAAGGACTAGTTTGGATACGCAGTATTTT. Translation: CASSLRTSLDTQYF.

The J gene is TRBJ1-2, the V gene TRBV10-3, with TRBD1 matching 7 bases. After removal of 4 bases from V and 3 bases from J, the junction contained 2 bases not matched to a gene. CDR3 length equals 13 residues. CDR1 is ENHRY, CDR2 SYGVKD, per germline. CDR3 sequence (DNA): TGTGCCATCAGTGGACAGGGTGACTATGGCTACACCTTC. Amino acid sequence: CAISGQGDYGYTF.

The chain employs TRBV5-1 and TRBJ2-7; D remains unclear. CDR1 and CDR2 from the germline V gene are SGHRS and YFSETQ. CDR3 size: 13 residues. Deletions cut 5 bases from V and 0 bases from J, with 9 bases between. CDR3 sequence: CASSQPGSYEQYF. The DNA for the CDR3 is TGCGCCAGCAGTCAGCCGGGCTCCTACGAGCAGTACTTC.

The CDR3 nucleotides read TGCGCCAGCAGCTTGGGGAGGGTCCGGGCCAACGTCCTGACTTTC. Its protein is CASSLGRVRANVLTF. The chain joins TRBV5-1 to TRBJ2-6; weak D call: TRBD2 (6 bases). Germline V gene data show CDR1 as SGHRS and CDR2 as YFSETQ. With 0 bases removed from V and 5 bases from J, the gap between germline ends came to 9 bases. There are 15 residues in the CDR3.

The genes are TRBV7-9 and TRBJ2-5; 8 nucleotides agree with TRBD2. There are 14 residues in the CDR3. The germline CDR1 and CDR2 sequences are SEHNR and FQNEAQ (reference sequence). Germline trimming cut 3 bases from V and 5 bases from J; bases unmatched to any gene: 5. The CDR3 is CASSFTGGIETQYF. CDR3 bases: TGTGCCAGCAGCTTTACGGGGGGGATTGAGACCCAGTACTTC.

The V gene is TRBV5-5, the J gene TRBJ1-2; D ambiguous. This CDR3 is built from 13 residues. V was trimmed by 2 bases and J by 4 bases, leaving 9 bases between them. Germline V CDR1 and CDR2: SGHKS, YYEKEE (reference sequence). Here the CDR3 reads CASSFSSLYGYTF. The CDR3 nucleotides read TGTGCCAGCAGCTTTAGTTCCCTCTATGGCTACACCTTC.

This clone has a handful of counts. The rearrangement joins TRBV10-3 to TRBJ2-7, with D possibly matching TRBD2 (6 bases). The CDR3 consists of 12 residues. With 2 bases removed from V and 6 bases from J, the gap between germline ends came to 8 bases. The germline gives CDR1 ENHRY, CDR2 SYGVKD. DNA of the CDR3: TGTGCCATCAGTGAGCGGGAGAGCGAGCAGTACTTC. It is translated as CAISERESEQYF.

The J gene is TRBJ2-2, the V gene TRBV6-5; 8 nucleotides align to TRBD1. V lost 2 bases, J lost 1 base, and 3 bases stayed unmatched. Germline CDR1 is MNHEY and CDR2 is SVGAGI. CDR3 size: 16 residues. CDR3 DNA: TGTGCCAGCAGTTACCAAGGGACAGGGAACACCGGGGAGCTGTTTTTT. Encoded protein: CASSYQGTGNTGELFF.

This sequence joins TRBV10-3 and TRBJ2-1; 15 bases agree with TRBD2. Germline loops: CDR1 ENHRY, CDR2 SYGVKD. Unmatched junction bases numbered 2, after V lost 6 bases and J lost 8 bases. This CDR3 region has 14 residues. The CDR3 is CAIRGLAGGDEQFF. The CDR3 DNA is TGTGCCATCAGGGGACTAGCGGGGGGAGATGAGCAGTTCTTC.

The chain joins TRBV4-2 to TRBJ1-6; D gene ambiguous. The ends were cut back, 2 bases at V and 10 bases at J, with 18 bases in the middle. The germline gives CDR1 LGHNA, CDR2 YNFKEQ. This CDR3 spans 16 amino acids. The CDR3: CASSQTTSTRVSPLHF. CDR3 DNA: TGTGCCAGCAGCCAAACGACGTCGACCCGAGTCTCACCCCTCCACTTT.

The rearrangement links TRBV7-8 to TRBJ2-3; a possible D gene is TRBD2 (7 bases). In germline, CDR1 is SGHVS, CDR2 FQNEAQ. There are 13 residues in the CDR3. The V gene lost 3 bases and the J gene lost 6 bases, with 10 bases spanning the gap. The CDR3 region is CASSFAGADTQYF. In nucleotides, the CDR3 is TGTGCCAGCAGCTTCGCGGGGGCGGATACGCAGTATTTT.

For the CDR3, the DNA is TGCGCCAGCAGCCATGACAGTCTTAATTCACCCCTCCACTTT. It encodes CASSHDSLNSPLHF. V gene TRBV5-1 combines with J gene TRBJ1-6; a weak D match, TRBD1 (5 bases). Germline CDR1 is SGHRS and CDR2 is YFSETQ. V lost 4 bases and J lost 6, with 11 bases in between. The CDR3 runs 14 residues.

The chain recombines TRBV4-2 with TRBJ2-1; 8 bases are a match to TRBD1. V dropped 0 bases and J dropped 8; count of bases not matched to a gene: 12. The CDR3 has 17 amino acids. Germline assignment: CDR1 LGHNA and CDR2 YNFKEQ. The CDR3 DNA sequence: TGTGCCAGCAGCCAAGATCGGGTGGGGACAGGCCCCTATGAGCAGTTCTTC. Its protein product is CASSQDRVGTGPYEQFF.

CDR3 region: CSGARSYEQYF. CDR3 nucleotide sequence: TGCAGTGGGGCAAGGTCGTACGAGCAGTACTTC. This chain links TRBV20-1 with TRBJ2-7; D gene uncertain. CDR3 length: 11 amino acids. The germline V gene has CDR1 DFQATT and CDR2 SNEGSKA (reference sequence). The V end lost 7 bases, the J end lost 4 bases, and 11 bases lay between the germline ends.